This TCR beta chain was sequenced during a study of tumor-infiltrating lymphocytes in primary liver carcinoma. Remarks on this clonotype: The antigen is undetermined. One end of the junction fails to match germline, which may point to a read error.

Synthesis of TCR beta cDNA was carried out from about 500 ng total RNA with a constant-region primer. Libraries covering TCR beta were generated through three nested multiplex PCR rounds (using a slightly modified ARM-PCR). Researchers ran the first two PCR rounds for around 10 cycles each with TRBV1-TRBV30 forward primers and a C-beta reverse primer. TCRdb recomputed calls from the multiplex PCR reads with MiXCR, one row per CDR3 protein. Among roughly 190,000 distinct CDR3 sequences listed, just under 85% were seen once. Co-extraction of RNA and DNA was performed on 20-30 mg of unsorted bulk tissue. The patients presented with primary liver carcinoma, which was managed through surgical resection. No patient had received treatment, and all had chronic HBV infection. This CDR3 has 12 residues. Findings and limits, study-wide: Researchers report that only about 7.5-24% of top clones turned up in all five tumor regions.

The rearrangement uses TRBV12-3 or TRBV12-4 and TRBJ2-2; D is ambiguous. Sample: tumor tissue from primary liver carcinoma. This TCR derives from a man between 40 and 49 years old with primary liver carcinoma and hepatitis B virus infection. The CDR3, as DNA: TGTGCTAGCAGTTCGGTCCCCGGGGAGCTGTTTTTT. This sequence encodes CASSSVPGELFF.